Below are 28 T cell receptor beta chains sequenced from a single sample in a study of T cell repertoires in cytomegalovirus infection. TCRdb called the reads again in MiXCR, with one record for every CDR3 protein. Of some 180,000 distinct CDR3 sequences listed, about a sixth are singletons. The sample taken for sequencing was CD8+ T cells from PBMCs. These receptors all stem from a human donor in good health (CMV status not recorded). Some clones in this sample may be carry-over from other donors' samples.

The chain is built from TRBV4-1 and TRBJ1-2; D gene unclear. V lost 1 base to trimming and J lost 0 bases, with 15 bases between them. Germline CDR1 reads MGHRA; CDR2 reads YSYEKL. The CDR3 consists of 17 residues. The CDR3 loop reads CASSQGTAPSANYGYTF. Written as DNA, the CDR3 is TGCGCCAGCAGCCAAGGGACCGCTCCGTCCGCTAACTATGGCTACACCTTC.

V is TRBV10-3 and J is TRBJ2-1, with D maybe TRBD2 (6 bases). Germline assignment: CDR1 ENHRY and CDR2 SYGVKD. CDR3 length equals 11 residues. Trimming stripped 11 bases from V and 4 bases from J, with 9 bases between. CDR3 sequence (DNA): TGTGCCGCCGGGGGATACAATGAGCAGTTCTTC. It codes for CAAGGYNEQFF.

This clonotype came up a few times. The rearrangement joins TRBV7-8 to TRBJ1-5; TRBD1 aligns across 7 bases. The junction had 6 bases not matched to a gene; V was cut back by 5 bases and J by 2 bases. The CDR3 covers 15 residues. The V gene's germline CDR1 is SGHVS and CDR2 FQNEAQ. CDR3 loop: CASSLTGRGNQPQHF. CDR3 coding DNA: TGTGCCAGCAGCCTGACAGGGAGGGGCAATCAGCCCCAGCATTTT.

The J gene is TRBJ2-1, the V gene TRBV6-2 or TRBV6-3; 12 nucleotides line up with TRBD2. Trimming cost V 4 bases and J 5 bases; bases outside gene matches: 3. Germline CDR1 is MNHEY and CDR2 is SVGEGT. This CDR3 spans 15 amino acids. CDR3 bases: TGTGCCAGCAGTTGGCTAGCGGGGGGGGACAATGAGCAGTTCTTC. This codes for CASSWLAGGDNEQFF.

This clonotype was seen a few times. The chain has TRBV7-9 and TRBJ1-2; weak D call: TRBD1 (6 bases). The V gene lost 2 bases and the J gene lost 2 bases, with 12 bases spanning the gap. Looked up from germline, CDR1 is SEHNR and CDR2 is FQNEAQ (reference sequence). The CDR3 length is 15 residues. This chain's CDR3 is CASSLLVGANYGYTF. The CDR3 DNA sequence: TGTGCCAGCAGCTTATTGGTGGGGGCGAACTATGGCTACACCTTC.

The chain is built from TRBV20-1 and TRBJ1-5; weak D call: TRBD1 (6 bases). V dropped 7 bases and J dropped 6 bases, with 10 bases sitting between them. The length of the CDR3 is 11 residues. Germline-derived CDR1 and CDR2 are DFQATT and SNEGSKA (reference sequence). The DNA for the CDR3 is TGCAGTGTACAGGGAACTCAGCCCCAGCATTTT. Protein product: CSVQGTQPQHF.

This clonotype was recorded many times. This CDR3 is CSVRTGLRETQYF. The DNA of the CDR3 is TGCAGCGTTAGGACAGGGCTACGGGAGACCCAGTACTTC. V is TRBV29-1 and J is TRBJ2-5; 8 bases match TRBD1. Germline V gene lookup returns CDR1 SQVTM and CDR2 ANQGSEA. The trim removed 5 bases at V and 5 bases at J, leaving 7 bases unmatched. This CDR3 is built from 13 residues.

The chain combines TRBV14 with TRBJ1-5, with TRBD1 as a possible D gene (6 bases). The CDR3 is 16 amino acids. CDR1 is SGHDN, CDR2 FVKESK, per germline. V was shortened by 0 bases and J by 0 bases, with 9 bases between the two germline ends. CDR3 bases: TGTGCCAGCAGCCAAGACGGGACAAATAGCAATCAGCCCCAGCATTTT. This translates into CASSQDGTNSNQPQHF.

V usage is TRBV6-5 and J usage is TRBJ1-2; possible D gene TRBD1, 6 bases. This CDR3 spans 13 amino acids. Germline V gene lookup returns CDR1 MNHEY and CDR2 SVGAGI. The V end lost 6 bases, the J end lost 8 bases, and 16 bases lay between the germline ends. The CDR3 nucleotides are TGTGCCAGCAGGCCGGGACAAGATGTGGGCTACACCTTC. Amino acid sequence: CASRPGQDVGYTF.

This clonotype has more than one count but fewer than ten. The J gene is TRBJ2-7, the V gene TRBV7-6; no clear D gene. Between the trimmed V and J ends, which lost 10 bases and 0 bases, there was a span of 13 bases. From germline, CDR1 is SGHVS and CDR2 FNYEAQ. The length of the CDR3 is 13 residues. The CDR3: CAILRTNSYEQYF. In DNA, the CDR3 is TGTGCCATCCTGAGGACGAACTCCTACGAGCAGTACTTC.

This clonotype was detected a few times. This chain connects TRBV13 to TRBJ1-2, with D perhaps matching TRBD1 (5 bases). CDR1 PRHDT and CDR2 FYEKMQ come from the germline V gene (reference sequence). The CDR3 is 14 residues long. V was pared by 5 bases and J by 8 bases, with 18 bases between. Here the CDR3 DNA reads TGTGCCAGCAGCACCGGGAAGGGGTCCCTGGGCTACACCTTC. It is translated as CASSTGKGSLGYTF.

This clonotype was seen a few times. This chain joins TRBV12-5 and TRBJ2-1; 10 bases map to TRBD2. Germline V lookup: CDR1 LGHNT, CDR2 FRNRAP. CDR3 length equals 16 residues. Trimming at V came to 1 base and at J to 8 bases, leaving 8 bases not matched to a gene. The CDR3 DNA reads as TGTGCTAGTGGTTTGGGGAGCGGGGGGGCCTTGTATGAGCAGTTCTTC. It yields the protein CASGLGSGGALYEQFF.

The chain carries TRBV7-8 and TRBJ1-5; D not certain. The CDR3 contains 15 residues. Germline V gene sequence: CDR1 SGHVS, CDR2 FQNEAQ. V lost 3 bases to trimming and J lost 5 bases, with 14 bases between them. DNA for the CDR3: TGTGCCAGCAGCTTTAGCGGACTGAATCATCAGCCCCAGCATTTT. Its protein is CASSFSGLNHQPQHF.

This clonotype was counted a few times. The chain has TRBV12-3 or TRBV12-4 and TRBJ2-5; 8 bases are a match to TRBD1. The J segment lost 4 bases and the V segment lost 3 bases, leaving 7 bases of the junction unmatched. This CDR3 has 15 residues. The CDR3 region is CASSFRQGITETQYF. The CDR3 nucleotides are TGTGCCAGCAGTTTTAGACAGGGGATAACAGAGACCCAGTACTTC.

The chain combines TRBV27 with TRBJ2-3, with 7 bases that match TRBD1. Germline values: CDR1 MNHEY, CDR2 SMNVEV (reference sequence). Trimming at V came to 6 bases and at J to 2 bases, leaving 8 bases not matched to a gene. CDR3 size: 15 residues. The CDR3 protein is CASSQRDRPTDTQYF. The CDR3 coding sequence is TGTGCCAGCAGCCAACGGGACAGACCCACAGATACGCAGTATTTT.

The V and J genes are TRBV7-8 and TRBJ1-3; 8 nucleotides align to TRBD1. This CDR3 has 15 amino acids. The junction had 7 bases not matched to a gene; V was cut back by 5 bases and J by 4 bases. CDR1 SGHVS and CDR2 FQNEAQ come from the germline V gene. CDR3 sequence reads: CASSVDRGSGNTIYF. In DNA form, the CDR3 reads TGTGCCAGCAGCGTCGACAGGGGCTCCGGAAACACCATATATTTT.

The chain uses TRBV2 and TRBJ1-5, with D possibly being TRBD1 (6 bases). V gave up 8 bases and J gave up 6 bases, with 23 bases separating them. Germline CDR1 is SNHLY and CDR2 is FYNNEI. The CDR3 contains 16 residues. The CDR3 reads CASYPEGGAKIQPQHF. As DNA, the CDR3 is TGTGCCAGCTACCCGGAAGGGGGTGCAAAGATTCAGCCCCAGCATTTT.

The chain uses TRBV6-6 and TRBJ1-1; possibly TRBD1 for D (5 bases). The CDR3 sequence is 13 residues long. CDR1 and CDR2 from the germline V gene are MNHNY and SVGAGI (reference sequence). V shed 10 bases and J shed 0 bases, with 12 bases lying between them. The CDR3 sequence is CAIGGGMNTEAFF. Written as DNA, the CDR3 is TGTGCCATCGGGGGGGGAATGAACACTGAAGCTTTCTTT.

This clonotype was observed a handful of times. This rearrangement joins TRBV7-9 to TRBJ1-6, with D perhaps TRBD1 (5 bases). Germline loops: CDR1 SEHNR, CDR2 FQNEAQ (reference sequence). Trimming took off 5 bases at V and 0 bases at J, with 11 bases between the two ends. The CDR3 totals 16 residues. Here the CDR3 DNA reads TGTGCCAGCAGCCACGACAGAAGCTCCTATAATTCACCCCTCCACTTT. The encoded protein is CASSHDRSSYNSPLHF.

This clonotype turned up a few times. The CDR3 ends on some other residue instead of the conserved phenylalanine or tryptophan, so this is likely a read error. The DNA is left out, because the CDR3 cannot be placed on it with certainty; the CDR3 is given as TCRdb lists it. The chain uses TRBV2 and TRBJ1-2; the tabulated D call, TRBD1, remains unverified against the DNA. A total of 11 residues make up the CDR3, ends included. Germline V lookup: CDR1 SNHLY, CDR2 FYNNEI. CDR3 sequence: CASSERDREDI.

This clonotype was seen repeatedly, ten times or more. The V and J genes are TRBV29-1 and TRBJ1-1; TRBD1 matches 10 bases. Germline-derived CDR1 and CDR2 are SQVTM and ANQGSEA. J lost 1 base, V lost 3 bases, and 8 bases had no gene match. The CDR3 totals 16 residues. The chain's CDR3 is CSVDFDRGLGNTEAFF. In DNA, the CDR3 is TGCAGCGTTGATTTCGACAGGGGGCTCGGGAACACTGAAGCTTTCTTT.

There are a few counts of this clonotype. CDR3 DNA: TGTGCCAGCAGTTTATTCGACAGAGGAAACTATGGCTACACCTTC. Protein: CASSLFDRGNYGYTF. The V gene is TRBV12-3 or TRBV12-4, the J gene TRBJ1-2; weak D call: TRBD1 (5 bases). This CDR3 contains 15 residues. V was trimmed by 2 bases and J by 2 bases, leaving 12 bases between them.

In its sample, this clonotype was seen many times. The chain couples TRBV13 to TRBJ2-1, with 11 bases matching TRBD2. The V gene end was trimmed by 5 bases and the J gene end by 3 bases; junction bases not matched to a gene: 3. The CDR3 is 15 residues long. Germline loops: CDR1 PRHDT, CDR2 FYEKMQ (reference sequence). CDR3 coding DNA: TGTGCCAGCAGCGTGACTAGCGGGGACTACAATGAGCAGTTCTTC. It specifies CASSVTSGDYNEQFF. The full variable domain, its missing parts supplied by reference TRBV13 and TRBJ2-1, is AAGVIQSPRHLIKEKRETATLKCYPIPRHDTVYWYQQGPGQDPQFLISFYEKMQSDKGSIPDRFSAQQFSDYHSELNMSSLELGDSALYFCASSVTSGDYNEQFFGPGTRLTVL.

This chain connects TRBV7-9 to TRBJ1-5; no clear D gene. This CDR3 has 13 residues. Trimming cost V 5 bases and J 0 bases, with 5 bases left between them. Germline V gives CDR1 SEHNR, CDR2 FQNEAQ (reference sequence). CDR3 sequence: CASSENSNQPQHF. In DNA form, the CDR3 reads TGTGCCAGCAGCGAGAATAGCAATCAGCCCCAGCATTTT.

The rearrangement joins TRBV6-5 to TRBJ1-3; D remains unclear. Looked up from germline, CDR1 is MNHEY and CDR2 is SVGAGI. V gave up 5 bases and J gave up 0 bases, with 8 bases separating them. The CDR3 sequence is 14 residues long. The CDR3 is CASSPINSGNTIYF. For the CDR3, the DNA is TGTGCCAGCAGTCCCATAAACTCTGGAAACACCATATATTTT.

This clonotype was picked up a small number of times. The chain links TRBV28 to TRBJ1-1; 7 nucleotides line up with TRBD1. CDR1 is MDHEN and CDR2 is SYDVKM in the germline V gene. CDR3 length equals 14 residues. V shed 6 bases, J shed 1 base, and the junction held 5 bases outside the gene matches. The CDR3 loop is CASSIGQENTEAFF. CDR3 coding DNA: TGTGCCAGCAGCATAGGACAGGAGAACACTGAAGCTTTCTTT.

This clonotype has only one observation. The chain uses TRBV27 and TRBJ1-1, with D perhaps TRBD1 (5 bases). Between the trimmed V and J ends, which lost 9 bases and 0 bases, there was a span of 11 bases. The CDR3 totals 13 residues. Germline V gene lookup returns CDR1 MNHEY and CDR2 SMNVEV (reference sequence). The DNA for the CDR3 is TGTGCCAGTGGCCAGGGAATGAACACTGAAGCTTTCTTT. This codes for CASGQGMNTEAFF.

This clonotype was counted between two and nine times. Compared with germline, one end of the junction differs, possibly owing to a read error. The genes are TRBV25-1 and TRBJ2-5; D might be TRBD2 (6 bases). Germline CDR1 reads MGHDK; CDR2 reads SYGVNS. The CDR3 runs to 12 residues. In DNA, the CDR3 is TGTGGCAGCAGTGTCTGGGGGGAGACCCAATACTTC. Translation: CGSSVWGETQYF.